The clone carrying this TCR beta chain turned up a few times. Its antigen is unidentified. V was cut by 0 bases and J by 5 bases, with 4 bases left in between. The CDR3 is 12 residues long. The V gene's germline CDR1 is SGDLS and CDR2 YYNGEE. The use of a sample-barcoded 5' primer and a J-beta primer mix characterized a second PCR of roughly 7 to 12 cycles. A tag from a template-switch adaptor with 12 random nucleotides marked each cDNA molecule. Every sample gave at least 2.5 million paired-end reads containing CDR3. TCRdb ran MiXCR on the 5' RACE reads and lists one entry per CDR3 protein. Among roughly 2 million distinct CDR3 sequences listed, roughly 50% were seen once. These data belong to a study of blood T cells in healthy people across ages. The study, taken as a whole, reports: Diversity of TCR beta per million T cells declined in a roughly linear way with age. Possibly confounding the expanded clonotype changes was the fact that donor CMV status was unknown.

This TCR was sampled from a woman aged 40 to 55 in good health. The chain couples TRBV9 to TRBJ2-3; D unresolved. The specimen sequenced was blood. The CDR3 DNA follows: TGTGCCAGCAGCGTAGCTATAGATACGCAGTATTTT. This translates into CASSVAIDTQYF.